Shown below are 10 T cell receptor beta chains from a single sample sequenced in a study of blood T cell repertoires in COVID-19. Sequencing used immunoSEQ multiplex PCR; TCRdb keeps in-frame clones, though not all of them. This table holds 200,000 to 300,000 clones, 81% found once. The sequencing sample was made of peripheral blood. These receptors all stem from a woman of 80 years or more with COVID-19, enrolled during active disease.

On this clone: An end of the junction differs from the germline gene, which may be a read error. The rearrangement links TRBV7-7 to TRBJ2-1; 8 nucleotides match TRBD2. The length of the CDR3 is 16 residues. Germline loops: CDR1 SSHAT, CDR2 FNYEAQ (reference sequence). CDR3 protein: CASSDGSGGLYNEQFF. The CDR3 DNA sequence: TGTGCTAGCAGCGACGGGAGCGGGGGCCTTTACAATGAGCAGTTCTTC. Based on the CDR3 plus reference TRBV7-7 and TRBJ2-1, the full variable domain is GAGVSQSPRYKVTKRGQDVTLRCDPISSHATLYWYQQALGQGPEFLTYFNYEAQPDKSGLPSDRFSAERPEGSISTLTIQRTEQRDSAMYRCASSDGSGGLYNEQFFGPGTRLTVL.

A single count supports this clone. The V and J genes are TRBV29-1 and TRBJ1-4, with TRBD1 identical over 9 bases. CDR3 length: 15 amino acids. The germline CDR1 and CDR2 sequences are SQVTM and ANQGSEA. Trimming at V came to 6 bases and at J to 8 bases, leaving 13 bases not matched to a gene. CDR3 in amino acids: CSVSTPGTGLEKLFF. CDR3 bases: TGCAGCGTCAGCACCCCCGGGACAGGGTTGGAAAAACTGTTTTTT.

The chain links TRBV5-1 to TRBJ1-5; D perhaps matches TRBD1 (5 bases). This CDR3 is 14 amino acids long. The germline V and J ends were trimmed by 0 bases and 5 bases, with 9 bases remaining between them. CDR1 is SGHRS and CDR2 is YFSETQ in the germline V gene. Here the CDR3 DNA reads TGCGCCAGCAGCTTGGAGTGGGGGGATCAGCCCCAGCATTTT. This gives the protein CASSLEWGDQPQHF.

This rearrangement joins TRBV7-8 to TRBJ1-1, with a tentative D call TRBD1 (5 bases). Germline V gives CDR1 SGHVS, CDR2 FQNEAQ. Between the trimmed V and J ends, which lost 3 bases and 2 bases, there was a span of 10 bases. The CDR3 contains 14 residues. The CDR3 DNA follows: TGTGCCAGCAGCTTCATAGGACAAAACACTGAAGCTTTCTTT. Its translation: CASSFIGQNTEAFF.

The rearrangement links TRBV5-4 to TRBJ2-2, with 8 bases lining up with TRBD1. Germline V gives CDR1 SGHNT, CDR2 YYREEE (reference sequence). The V segment lost 3 bases and the J segment 2 bases; nucleotides outside the gene matches: 3. This CDR3 is 15 amino acids long. The CDR3 here is CASSSTGGNTGELFF. Written as DNA, the CDR3 is TGTGCCAGCAGCTCAACAGGGGGAAACACCGGGGAGCTGTTTTTT.

The chain employs TRBV11-2 and TRBJ2-5, with D possibly TRBD2 on 5 matching bases. V was cut by 5 bases and J by 0 bases, with 10 bases left in between. Germline lookup yields CDR1 SGHAT and CDR2 FQNNGV. CDR3 length equals 14 residues. The CDR3 spells CASSRGSNQETQYF. DNA of the CDR3: TGTGCCAGCAGCCGCGGGTCCAACCAAGAGACCCAGTACTTC.

Only one count was recorded for this clone. This chain uses TRBV18 with TRBJ1-5, with 9 nucleotides matching TRBD1. Germline CDR1 KGHSH, CDR2 LQKENI. V lost 5 bases and J lost 5; bases outside the gene matches: 4. The CDR3 extends over 14 amino acids. This CDR3 is CASSAGTGHQPQHF. CDR3 coding DNA: TGTGCCAGCTCAGCCGGGACAGGGCATCAGCCCCAGCATTTT.

The gene calls are TRBV7-2 and TRBJ1-6, with TRBD1 matching over 9 bases. V gave up 1 base and J gave up 7 bases; unmatched junction bases: 2. This CDR3 has 15 amino acids. Germline loops: CDR1 SGHTA, CDR2 FQGNSA. CDR3: CASSLEDRGNSPLHF. CDR3 sequence (DNA): TGTGCCAGCAGCTTAGAAGACAGGGGGAATTCACCCCTCCACTTT. Supplemented by reference TRBV7-2 and TRBJ1-6, the full variable domain reads GAGVSQSPSNKVTEKGKDVELRCDPISGHTALYWYRQSLGQGLEFLIYFQGNSAPDKSGLPSDRFSAERTGGSVSTLTIQRTQQEDSAVYLCASSLEDRGNSPLHFGNGTRLTVT.

The V call is TRBV4-1, the J call TRBJ2-1; 9 bases align to TRBD2. CDR1 MGHRA and CDR2 YSYEKL come from the germline V gene. Trimming cost V 0 bases and J 0 bases; bases outside gene matches: 6. This CDR3 region has 18 residues. The CDR3 nucleotides read TGCGCCAGCAGCCAAGATGTGGCTAGCGGGACCTCCTACAATGAGCAGTTCTTC. Its protein is CASSQDVASGTSYNEQFF.

The rearrangement joins TRBV10-3 to TRBJ1-2; perhaps TRBD1 as D (6 bases). Trimming cost V 4 bases and J 4 bases, with 10 bases left between them. The CDR3 consists of 13 residues. Germline CDR1 ENHRY, CDR2 SYGVKD. CDR3 in DNA: TGTGCCATCAGTGCGGACAGCCTCTATGGCTACACCTTC. This gives the protein CAISADSLYGYTF.